Following are 5 T cell receptor beta chains from one sample sequenced in a study of Graves' ophthalmopathy and Graves' hyperthyroidism. Researchers took RNA transcripts and amplified TCR beta CDR3 regions from them. An opening RT-PCR round employed HTBI primers and preceded a second-round multiplex PCR. Via MiXCR, TCRdb re-called the multiplex PCR reads, giving one row per CDR3 protein. The repertoire holds hundreds of thousands of distinct CDR3 sequences, over 20% seen once, with around 6.9% in the top ten. Sequencing used peripheral blood. These receptors were taken from a woman under 30 with stable Graves' hyperthyroidism. Some clones in this sample may be carry-over from other donors' samples.

The genes are TRBV20-1 and TRBJ2-7; 11 bases fit TRBD2. This CDR3 has 13 amino acids. Per the germline V gene, CDR1 is DFQATT and CDR2 is SNEGSKA (reference sequence). V shed 6 bases and J 4 bases; nucleotides not matched to a gene: 5. Here the CDR3 DNA reads TGCAGTGCCCGACTAGCGGGGACGTACGAGCAGTACTTC. This translates into CSARLAGTYEQYF.

The gene calls are TRBV12-3 or TRBV12-4 and TRBJ2-5, with 14 bases lining up with TRBD2. V lost 3 bases, J lost 2 bases, and 11 bases stayed unmatched. This CDR3 is built from 19 residues. This chain's CDR3 is CASSFRLAGGPGRQETQYF. CDR3 DNA: TGTGCCAGCAGTTTTCGACTAGCGGGGGGGCCCGGTCGACAAGAGACCCAGTACTTC.

J is TRBJ2-5 and V is TRBV11-2; D call uncertain. Looked up from germline, CDR1 is SGHAT and CDR2 is FQNNGV. The CDR3 totals 15 residues. Deletions cut 0 bases from V and 4 bases from J, with 12 bases between. The CDR3 region is CASSLDLEAAETQYF. CDR3 coding DNA: TGTGCCAGCAGCTTAGATTTAGAGGCGGCAGAGACCCAGTACTTC.

There are many counts of this clonotype. CDR3 amino acids: CASSYKDRNYGYTF. The CDR3 region has the DNA TGTGCCAGCAGTTATAAGGACAGGAACTATGGCTACACCTTC. This sequence joins TRBV6-5 and TRBJ1-2; 7 nucleotides match TRBD1. V trimming: 3 bases; J trimming: 2 bases; junction bases outside the gene matches: 3. Looked up from germline, CDR1 is MNHEY and CDR2 is SVGAGI. This CDR3 is built from 14 residues.

About this clonotype: Relative to the germline gene, one junction end is altered; a read error may explain this. The V gene is TRBV5-1, the J gene TRBJ2-7, with 12 bases that match TRBD2. The CDR3 runs to 17 residues. Germline CDR1 and CDR2: SGHRS and YFSETQ. The CDR3: CASSFGLAGPSGYEQDF. CDR3 nucleotide sequence: TGCGCCAGCAGCTTCGGACTAGCGGGACCTTCGGGCTACGAGCAGGACTTC.